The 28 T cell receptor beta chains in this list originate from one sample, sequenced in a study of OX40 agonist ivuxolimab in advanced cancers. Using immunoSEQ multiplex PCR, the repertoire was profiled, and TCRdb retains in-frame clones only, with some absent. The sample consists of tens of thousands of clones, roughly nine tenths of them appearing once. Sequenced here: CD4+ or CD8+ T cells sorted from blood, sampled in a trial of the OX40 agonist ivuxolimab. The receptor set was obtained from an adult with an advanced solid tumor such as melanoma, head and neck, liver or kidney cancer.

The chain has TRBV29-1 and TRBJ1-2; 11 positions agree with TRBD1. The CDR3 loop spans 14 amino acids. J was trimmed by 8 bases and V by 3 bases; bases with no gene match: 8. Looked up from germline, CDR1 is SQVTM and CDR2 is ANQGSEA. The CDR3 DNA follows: TGCAGCGTTGAGAAGGACAGGGGGCTCCGAGGCTACACCTTC. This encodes CSVEKDRGLRGYTF.

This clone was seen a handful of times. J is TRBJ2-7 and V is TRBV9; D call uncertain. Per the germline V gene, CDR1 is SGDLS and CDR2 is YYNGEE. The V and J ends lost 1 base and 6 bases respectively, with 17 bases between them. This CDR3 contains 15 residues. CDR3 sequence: CASSVLDGPYGEQYF. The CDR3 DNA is TGTGCCAGCAGCGTACTGGACGGACCGTACGGCGAGCAGTACTTC.

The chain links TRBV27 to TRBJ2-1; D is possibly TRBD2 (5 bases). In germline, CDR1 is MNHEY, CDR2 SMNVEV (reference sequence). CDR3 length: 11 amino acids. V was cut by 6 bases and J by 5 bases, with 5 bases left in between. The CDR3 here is CASRRDNEQFF. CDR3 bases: TGTGCCAGCAGGCGGGACAATGAGCAGTTCTTC.

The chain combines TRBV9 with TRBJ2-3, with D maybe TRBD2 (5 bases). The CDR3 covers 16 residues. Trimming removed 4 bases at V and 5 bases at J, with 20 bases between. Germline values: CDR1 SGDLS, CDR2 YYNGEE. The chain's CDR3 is CASSSGPQEEEDTQYF. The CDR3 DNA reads TGTGCCAGCAGCTCAGGCCCCCAGGAGGAGGAAGATACGCAGTATTTT.

The CDR3 DNA reads TGTGCCAGCAGCTTAGGACAGACAGATACGCAGTATTTT. This translates into CASSLGQTDTQYF. The chain is built from TRBV7-9 and TRBJ2-3, with a possible D match to TRBD1 (5 bases). V lost 1 base and J 3 bases, leaving 5 bases between the germline ends. Germline CDR1 SEHNR, CDR2 FQNEAQ (reference sequence). CDR3 size: 13 residues.

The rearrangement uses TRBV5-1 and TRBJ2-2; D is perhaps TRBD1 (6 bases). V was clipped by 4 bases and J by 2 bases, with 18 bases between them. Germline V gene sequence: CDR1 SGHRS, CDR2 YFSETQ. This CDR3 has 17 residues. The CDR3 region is CASSPLQGRVNTGELFF. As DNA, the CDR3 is TGCGCCAGCAGCCCCTTACAGGGACGGGTAAACACCGGGGAGCTGTTTTTT.

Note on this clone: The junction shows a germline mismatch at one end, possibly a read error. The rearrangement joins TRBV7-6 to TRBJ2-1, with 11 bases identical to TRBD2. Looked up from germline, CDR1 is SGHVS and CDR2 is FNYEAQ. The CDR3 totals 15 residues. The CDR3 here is CASSLAGGLADEQFF. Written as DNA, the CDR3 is TGTGCCAGCAGTTTAGCGGGGGGGCTTGCGGATGAGCAGTTCTTC.

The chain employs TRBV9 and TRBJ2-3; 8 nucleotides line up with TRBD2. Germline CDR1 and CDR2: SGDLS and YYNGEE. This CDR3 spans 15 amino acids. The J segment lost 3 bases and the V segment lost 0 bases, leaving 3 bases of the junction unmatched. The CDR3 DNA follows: TGTGCCAGCAGCGTAGCAATAGCGGGAACAGATACGCAGTATTTT. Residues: CASSVAIAGTDTQYF.

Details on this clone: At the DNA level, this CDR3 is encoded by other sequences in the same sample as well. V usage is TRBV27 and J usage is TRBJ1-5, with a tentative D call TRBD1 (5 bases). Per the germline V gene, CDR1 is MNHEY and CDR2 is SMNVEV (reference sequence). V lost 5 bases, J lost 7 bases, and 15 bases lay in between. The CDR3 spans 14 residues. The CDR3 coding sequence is TGTGCCAGCAGTCCGTGGGGGTACAACCAGCCCCAGCATTTT. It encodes CASSPWGYNQPQHF.

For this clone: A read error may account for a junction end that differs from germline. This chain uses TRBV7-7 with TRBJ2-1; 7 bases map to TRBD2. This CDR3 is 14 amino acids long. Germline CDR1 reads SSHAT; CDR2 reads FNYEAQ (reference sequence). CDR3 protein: CASSLSGTLNEQFF. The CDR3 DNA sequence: TGTGCTAGCAGCTTGAGCGGGACGCTCAATGAGCAGTTCTTC.

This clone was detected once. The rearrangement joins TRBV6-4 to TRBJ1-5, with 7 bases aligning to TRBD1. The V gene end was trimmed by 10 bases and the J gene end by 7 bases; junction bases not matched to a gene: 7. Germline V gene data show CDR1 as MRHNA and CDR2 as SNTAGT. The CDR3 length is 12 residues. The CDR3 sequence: CAKLRQGQPQHF. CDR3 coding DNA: TGTGCCAAACTCCGACAGGGCCAGCCCCAGCATTTT.

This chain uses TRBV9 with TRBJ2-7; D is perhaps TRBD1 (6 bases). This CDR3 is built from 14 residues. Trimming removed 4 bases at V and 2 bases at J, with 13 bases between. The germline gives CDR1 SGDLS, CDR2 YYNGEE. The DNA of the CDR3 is TGTGCCAGCAGCCCCGTGACAGGAGCCTACGAGCAGTACTTC. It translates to CASSPVTGAYEQYF. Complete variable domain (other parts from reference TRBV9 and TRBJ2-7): DSGVTQTPKHLITATGQRVTLRCSPRSGDLSVYWYQQSLDQGLQFLIQYYNGEERAKGNILERFSAQQFPDLHSELNLSSLELGDSALYFCASSPVTGAYEQYFGPGTRLTVT.

The CDR3 protein is CASSRQGNTIYF. The CDR3 DNA is TGTGCCAGTAGTCGACAGGGTAACACCATATATTTT. The gene calls are TRBV19 and TRBJ1-3, with TRBD1 identical over 7 bases. CDR1 LNHDA and CDR2 SQIVND come from the germline V gene (reference sequence). With V trimmed by 5 bases and J by 7 bases, 2 bases remained unmatched. The CDR3 length is 12 residues.

The DNA of the CDR3 is TGTGCCAGCTCACCTGCGGGGTCTGCCGGAGAAGAGACCCAGTACTTC. This codes for CASSPAGSAGEETQYF. V usage is TRBV18 and J usage is TRBJ2-5; tentatively, D is TRBD2 (6 bases). Trimming cost V 3 bases and J 3 bases, with 17 bases left between them. Germline V gene sequence: CDR1 KGHSH, CDR2 LQKENI. CDR3 length: 16 amino acids.

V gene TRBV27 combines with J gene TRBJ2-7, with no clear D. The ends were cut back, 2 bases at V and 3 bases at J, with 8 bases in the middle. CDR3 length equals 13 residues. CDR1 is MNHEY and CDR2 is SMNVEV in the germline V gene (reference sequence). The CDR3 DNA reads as TGTGCCAGCAGTTTAAGGGCCGACTACGAGCAGTACTTC. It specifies CASSLRADYEQYF.

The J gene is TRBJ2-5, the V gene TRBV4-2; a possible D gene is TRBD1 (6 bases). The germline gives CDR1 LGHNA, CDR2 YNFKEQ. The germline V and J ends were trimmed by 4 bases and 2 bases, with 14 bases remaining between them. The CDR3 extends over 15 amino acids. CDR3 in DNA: TGTGCCAGCAGCCCCTCCCGGACAGTTCAAGAGACCCAGTACTTC. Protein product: CASSPSRTVQETQYF.

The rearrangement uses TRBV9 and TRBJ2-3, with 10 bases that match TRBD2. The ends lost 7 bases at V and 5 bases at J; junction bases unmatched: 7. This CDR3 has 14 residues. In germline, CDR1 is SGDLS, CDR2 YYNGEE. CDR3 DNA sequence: TGTGCCAGCTCAGCGGGAGGGCATAGAGATACGCAGTATTTT. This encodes CASSAGGHRDTQYF. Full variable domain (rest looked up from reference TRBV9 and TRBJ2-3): DSGVTQTPKHLITATGQRVTLRCSPRSGDLSVYWYQQSLDQGLQFLIQYYNGEERAKGNILERFSAQQFPDLHSELNLSSLELGDSALYFCASSAGGHRDTQYFGPGTRLTVL.

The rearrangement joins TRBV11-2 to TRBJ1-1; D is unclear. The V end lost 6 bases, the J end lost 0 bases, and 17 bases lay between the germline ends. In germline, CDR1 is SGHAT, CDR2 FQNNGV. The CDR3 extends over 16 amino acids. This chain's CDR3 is CASRPFSGVMNTEAFF. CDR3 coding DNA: TGTGCCAGCAGACCTTTTTCCGGGGTCATGAACACTGAAGCTTTCTTT.

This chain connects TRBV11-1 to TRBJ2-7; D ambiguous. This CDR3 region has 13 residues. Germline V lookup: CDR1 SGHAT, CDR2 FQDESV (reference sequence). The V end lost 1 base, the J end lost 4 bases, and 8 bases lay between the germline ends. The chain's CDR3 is CASSLGLDYEQYF. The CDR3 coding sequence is TGTGCCAGCAGCTTAGGGCTAGATTACGAGCAGTACTTC.

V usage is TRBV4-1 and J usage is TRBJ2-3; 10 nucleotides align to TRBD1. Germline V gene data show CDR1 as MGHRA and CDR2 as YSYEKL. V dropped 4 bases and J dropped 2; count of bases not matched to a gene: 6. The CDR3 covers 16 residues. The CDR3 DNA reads TGCGCCAGCAGCCGACGACAGGGGGCGTACACAGATACGCAGTATTTT. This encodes CASSRRQGAYTDTQYF.

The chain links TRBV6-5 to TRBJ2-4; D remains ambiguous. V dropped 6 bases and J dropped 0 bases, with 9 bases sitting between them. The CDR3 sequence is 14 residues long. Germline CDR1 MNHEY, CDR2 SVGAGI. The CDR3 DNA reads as TGTGCCAGCAGAGGCTCCATAGCCAAAAACATTCAGTACTTC. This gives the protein CASRGSIAKNIQYF.

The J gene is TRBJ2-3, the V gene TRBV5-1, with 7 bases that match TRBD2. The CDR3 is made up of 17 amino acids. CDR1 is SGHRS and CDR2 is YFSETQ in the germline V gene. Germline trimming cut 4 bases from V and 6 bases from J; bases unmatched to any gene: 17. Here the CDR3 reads CASSRRVRGGAGDTQYF. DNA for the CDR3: TGCGCCAGCAGCAGGAGGGTCCGGGGCGGAGCGGGGGATACGCAGTATTTT.

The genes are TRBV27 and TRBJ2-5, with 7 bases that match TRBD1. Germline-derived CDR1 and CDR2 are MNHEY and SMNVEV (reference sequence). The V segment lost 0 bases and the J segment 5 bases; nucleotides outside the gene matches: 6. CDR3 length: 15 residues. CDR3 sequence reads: CASSLSIDRDETQYF. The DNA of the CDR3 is TGTGCCAGCAGTTTATCTATCGACAGGGACGAGACCCAGTACTTC.

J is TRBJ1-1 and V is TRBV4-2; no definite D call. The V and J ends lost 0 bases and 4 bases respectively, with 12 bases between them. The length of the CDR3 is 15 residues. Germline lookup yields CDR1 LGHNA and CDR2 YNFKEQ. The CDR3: CASSQDLKVGTEAFF. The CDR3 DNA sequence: TGTGCCAGCAGCCAAGATTTAAAGGTTGGCACTGAAGCTTTCTTT.

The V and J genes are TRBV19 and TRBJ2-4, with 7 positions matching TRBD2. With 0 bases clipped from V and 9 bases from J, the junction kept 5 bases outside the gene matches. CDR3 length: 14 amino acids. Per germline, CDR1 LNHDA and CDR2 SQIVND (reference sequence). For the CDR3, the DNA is TGTGCCAGTAGTATAGACGGGAGGCGGGGCATTCAGTACTTC. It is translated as CASSIDGRRGIQYF.

CDR3 residues: CAISESPLLTGGYSPLHF. As DNA, the CDR3 is TGTGCCATCAGTGAGTCGCCCTTACTGACAGGGGGCTATTCACCCCTCCACTTT. The chain combines TRBV10-3 with TRBJ1-6, with 10 bases identical to TRBD1. Germline V gene lookup returns CDR1 ENHRY and CDR2 SYGVKD. The CDR3 spans 18 residues. V lost 0 bases, J lost 8 bases, and 10 bases stayed unmatched.

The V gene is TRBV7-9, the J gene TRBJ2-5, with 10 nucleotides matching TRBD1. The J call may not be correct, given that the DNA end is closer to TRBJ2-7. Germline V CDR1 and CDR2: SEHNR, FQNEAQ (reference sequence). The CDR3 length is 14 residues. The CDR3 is CASSPGQGVREQYF. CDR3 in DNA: TGTGCCAGCAGCCCAGGACAGGGGGTACGCGAGCAGTACTTC.

The CDR3 loop is CSASGYGYTF. The CDR3, as DNA: TGCAGTGCTAGTGGGTATGGCTACACCTTC. The chain recombines TRBV20-1 with TRBJ1-2; D call uncertain. V was cut by 3 bases and J by 5 bases, with 4 bases left in between. This CDR3 spans 10 amino acids. Per the germline V gene, CDR1 is DFQATT and CDR2 is SNEGSKA (reference sequence).